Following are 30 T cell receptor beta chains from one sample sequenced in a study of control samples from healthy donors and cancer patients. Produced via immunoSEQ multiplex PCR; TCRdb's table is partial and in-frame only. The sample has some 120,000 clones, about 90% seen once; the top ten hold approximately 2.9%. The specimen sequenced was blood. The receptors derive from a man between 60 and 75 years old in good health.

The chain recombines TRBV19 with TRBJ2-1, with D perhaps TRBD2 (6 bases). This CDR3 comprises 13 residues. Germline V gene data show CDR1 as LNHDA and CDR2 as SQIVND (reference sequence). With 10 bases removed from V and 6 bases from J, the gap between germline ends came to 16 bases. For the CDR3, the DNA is TGTGCCACCCTGGGGCGGGACTCCAATGAGCAGTTCTTC. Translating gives CATLGRDSNEQFF.

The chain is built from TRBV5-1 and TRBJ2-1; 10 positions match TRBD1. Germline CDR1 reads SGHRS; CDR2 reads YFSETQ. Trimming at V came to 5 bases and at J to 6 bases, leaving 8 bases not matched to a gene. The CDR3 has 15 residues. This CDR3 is CASRVGGQGFNEQFF. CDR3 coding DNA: TGCGCCAGCAGAGTTGGGGGACAGGGGTTCAATGAGCAGTTCTTC.

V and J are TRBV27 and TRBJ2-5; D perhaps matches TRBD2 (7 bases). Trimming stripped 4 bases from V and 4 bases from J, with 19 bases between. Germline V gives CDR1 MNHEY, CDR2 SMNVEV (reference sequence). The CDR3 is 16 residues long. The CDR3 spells CASSSWVGGPRETQYF. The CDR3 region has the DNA TGTGCCAGCAGTTCCTGGGTGGGGGGGCCGCGAGAGACCCAGTACTTC.

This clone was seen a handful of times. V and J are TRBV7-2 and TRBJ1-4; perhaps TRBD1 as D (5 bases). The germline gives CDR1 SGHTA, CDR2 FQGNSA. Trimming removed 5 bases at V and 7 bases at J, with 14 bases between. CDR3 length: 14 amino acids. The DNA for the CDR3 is TGTGCCAGCAGCCCTAACCCAGGGATTGAAAAACTGTTTTTT. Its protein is CASSPNPGIEKLFF.

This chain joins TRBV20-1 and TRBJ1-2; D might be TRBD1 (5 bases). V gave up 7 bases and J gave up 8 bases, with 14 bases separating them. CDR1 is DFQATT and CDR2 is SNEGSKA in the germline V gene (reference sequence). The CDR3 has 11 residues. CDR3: CSVPRQNGYTF. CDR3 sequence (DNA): TGCAGTGTCCCAAGACAGAACGGCTACACCTTC.

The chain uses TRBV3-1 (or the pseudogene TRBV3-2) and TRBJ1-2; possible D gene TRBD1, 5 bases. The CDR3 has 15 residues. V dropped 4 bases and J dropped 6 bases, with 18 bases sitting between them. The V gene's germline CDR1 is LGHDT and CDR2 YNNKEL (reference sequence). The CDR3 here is CASSLGTAPGNGYTF. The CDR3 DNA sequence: TGTGCCAGCAGCCTAGGTACGGCTCCAGGGAATGGCTACACCTTC.

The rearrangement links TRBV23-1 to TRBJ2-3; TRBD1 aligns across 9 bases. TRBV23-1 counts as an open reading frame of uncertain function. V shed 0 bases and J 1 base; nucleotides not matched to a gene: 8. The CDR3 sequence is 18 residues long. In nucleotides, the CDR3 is TGCGCCAGCAGTCAATCGGGACAGGGCTCTACTCGCACAGATACGCAGTATTTT. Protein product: CASSQSGQGSTRTDTQYF.

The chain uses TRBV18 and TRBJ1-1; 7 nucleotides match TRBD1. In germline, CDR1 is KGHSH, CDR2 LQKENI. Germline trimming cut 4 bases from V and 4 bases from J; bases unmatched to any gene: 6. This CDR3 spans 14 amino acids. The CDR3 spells CASSHDRAVTEAFF. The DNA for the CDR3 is TGTGCCAGCTCACACGACAGGGCTGTCACTGAAGCTTTCTTT. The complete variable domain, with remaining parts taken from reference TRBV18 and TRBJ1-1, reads NAGVMQNPRHLVRRRGQEARLRCSPMKGHSHVYWYRQLPEEGLKFMVYLQKENIIDESGMPKERFSAEFPKEGPSILRIQQVVRGDSAAYFCASSHDRAVTEAFFGQGTRLTVV.

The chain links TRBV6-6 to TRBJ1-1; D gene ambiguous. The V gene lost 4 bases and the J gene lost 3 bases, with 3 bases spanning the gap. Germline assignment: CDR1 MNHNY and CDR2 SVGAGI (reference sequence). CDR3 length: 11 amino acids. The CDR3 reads CASSFDTEAFF. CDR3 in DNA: TGTGCCAGCAGTTTTGACACTGAAGCTTTCTTT.

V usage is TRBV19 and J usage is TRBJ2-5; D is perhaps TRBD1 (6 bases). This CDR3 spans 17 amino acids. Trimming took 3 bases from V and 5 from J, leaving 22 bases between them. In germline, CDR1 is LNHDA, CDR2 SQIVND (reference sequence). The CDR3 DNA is TGTGCCAGTAGTATTTTGAGTGGCCCACAGGGACGTGAGACCCAGTACTTC. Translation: CASSILSGPQGRETQYF.

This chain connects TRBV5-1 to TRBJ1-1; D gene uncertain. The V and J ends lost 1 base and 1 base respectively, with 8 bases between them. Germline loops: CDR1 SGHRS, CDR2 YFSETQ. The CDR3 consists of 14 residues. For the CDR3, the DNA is TGCGCCAGCAGCTTGAGGGCAGGGAACACTGAAGCTTTCTTT. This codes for CASSLRAGNTEAFF.

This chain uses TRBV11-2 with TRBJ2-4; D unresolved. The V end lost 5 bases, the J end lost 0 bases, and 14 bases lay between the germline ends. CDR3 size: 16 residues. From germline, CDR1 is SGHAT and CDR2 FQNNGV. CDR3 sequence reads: CASSLPIGIAKNIQYF. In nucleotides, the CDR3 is TGTGCCAGCAGCCTCCCCATAGGGATAGCCAAAAACATTCAGTACTTC.

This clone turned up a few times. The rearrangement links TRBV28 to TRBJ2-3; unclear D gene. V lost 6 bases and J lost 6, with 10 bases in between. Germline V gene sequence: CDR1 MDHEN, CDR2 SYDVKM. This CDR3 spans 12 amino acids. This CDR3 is CASSGFTDTQYF. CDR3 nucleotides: TGTGCCAGCAGCGGATTTACGGATACGCAGTATTTT.

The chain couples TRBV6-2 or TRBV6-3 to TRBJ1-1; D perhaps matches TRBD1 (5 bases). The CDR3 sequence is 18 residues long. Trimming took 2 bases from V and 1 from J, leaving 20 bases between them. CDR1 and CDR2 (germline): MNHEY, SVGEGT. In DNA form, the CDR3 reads TGTGCCAGCAGTTACAGTCCCGGGGGTTTTTATGGGAACACTGAAGCTTTCTTT. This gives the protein CASSYSPGGFYGNTEAFF.

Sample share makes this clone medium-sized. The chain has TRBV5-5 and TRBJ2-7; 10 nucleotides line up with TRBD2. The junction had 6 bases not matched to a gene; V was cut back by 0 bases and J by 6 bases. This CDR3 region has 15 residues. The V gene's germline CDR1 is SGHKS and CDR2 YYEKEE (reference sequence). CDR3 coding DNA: TGTGCCAGCAGCTTGGCAGCGGGGGGGCGTCTCGAGCAGTACTTC. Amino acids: CASSLAAGGRLEQYF.

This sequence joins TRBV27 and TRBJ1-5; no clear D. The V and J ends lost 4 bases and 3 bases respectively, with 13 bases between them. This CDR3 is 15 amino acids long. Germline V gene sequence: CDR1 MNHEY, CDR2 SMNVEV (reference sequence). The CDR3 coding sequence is TGTGCCAGCAGTTCCACCATCAGAAACAATCAGCCCCAGCATTTT. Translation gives CASSSTIRNNQPQHF.

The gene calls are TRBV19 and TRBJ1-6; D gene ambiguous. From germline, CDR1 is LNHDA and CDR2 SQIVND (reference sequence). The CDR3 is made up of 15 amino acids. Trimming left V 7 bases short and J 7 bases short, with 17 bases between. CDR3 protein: CASTSRGRSNSPLHF. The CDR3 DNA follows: TGTGCCAGTACGAGCCGGGGAAGAAGCAATTCACCCCTCCACTTT.

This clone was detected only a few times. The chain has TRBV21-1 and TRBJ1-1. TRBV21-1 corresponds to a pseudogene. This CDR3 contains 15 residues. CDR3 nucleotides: TGTGCCAGGACCCTTTCATGGAAGGGCCCCACTGAAGCTTTCTTT. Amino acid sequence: CARTLSWKGPTEAFF.

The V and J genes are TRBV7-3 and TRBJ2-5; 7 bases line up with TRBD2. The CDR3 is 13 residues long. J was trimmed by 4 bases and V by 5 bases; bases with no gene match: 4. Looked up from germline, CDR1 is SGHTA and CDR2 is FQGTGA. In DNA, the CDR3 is TGTGCCAGCAGCCCGGGGGGAGGAGAGACCCAGTACTTC. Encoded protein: CASSPGGGETQYF.

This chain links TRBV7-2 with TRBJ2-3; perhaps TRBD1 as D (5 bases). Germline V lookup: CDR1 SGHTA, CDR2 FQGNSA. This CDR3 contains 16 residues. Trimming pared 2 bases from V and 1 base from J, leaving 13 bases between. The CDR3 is CASSLFRQGGTDTQYF. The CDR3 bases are TGTGCCAGCAGCTTATTCCGTCAGGGTGGCACAGATACGCAGTATTTT. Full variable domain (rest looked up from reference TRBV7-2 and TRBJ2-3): GAGVSQSPSNKVTEKGKDVELRCDPISGHTALYWYRQSLGQGLEFLIYFQGNSAPDKSGLPSDRFSAERTGGSVSTLTIQRTQQEDSAVYLCASSLFRQGGTDTQYFGPGTRLTVL.

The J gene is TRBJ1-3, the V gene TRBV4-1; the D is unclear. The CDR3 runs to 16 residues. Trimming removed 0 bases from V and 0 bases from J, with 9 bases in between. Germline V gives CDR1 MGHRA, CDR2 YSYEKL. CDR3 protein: CASSQEVGSSGNTIYF. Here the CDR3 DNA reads TGCGCCAGCAGCCAAGAGGTGGGCAGCTCTGGAAACACCATATATTTT.

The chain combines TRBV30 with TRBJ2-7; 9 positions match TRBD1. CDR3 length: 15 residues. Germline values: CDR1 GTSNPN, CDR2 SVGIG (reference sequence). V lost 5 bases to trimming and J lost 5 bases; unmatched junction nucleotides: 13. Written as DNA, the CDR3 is TGTGCCTGGCGGAGGGGACAGGGTGTCTACGACGAGCAGTACTTC. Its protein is CAWRRGQGVYDEQYF.

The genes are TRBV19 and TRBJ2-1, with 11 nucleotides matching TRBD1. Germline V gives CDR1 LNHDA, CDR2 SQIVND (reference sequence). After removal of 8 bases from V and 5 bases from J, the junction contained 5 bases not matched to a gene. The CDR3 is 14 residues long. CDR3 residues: CASARDRGDNEQFF. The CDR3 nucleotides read TGTGCCAGTGCCCGGGACAGGGGGGACAATGAGCAGTTCTTC. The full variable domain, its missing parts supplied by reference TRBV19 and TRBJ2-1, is DGGITQSPKYLFRKEGQNVTLSCEQNLNHDAMYWYRQDPGQGLRLIYYSQIVNDFQKGDIAEGYSVSREKKESFPLTVTSAQKNPTAFYLCASARDRGDNEQFFGPGTRLTVL.

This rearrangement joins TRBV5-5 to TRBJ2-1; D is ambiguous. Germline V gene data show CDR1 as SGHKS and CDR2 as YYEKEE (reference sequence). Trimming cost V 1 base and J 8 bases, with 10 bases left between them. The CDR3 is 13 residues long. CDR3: CASSLFEVDEQFF. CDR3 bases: TGTGCCAGCAGCTTGTTTGAGGTGGATGAGCAGTTCTTC.

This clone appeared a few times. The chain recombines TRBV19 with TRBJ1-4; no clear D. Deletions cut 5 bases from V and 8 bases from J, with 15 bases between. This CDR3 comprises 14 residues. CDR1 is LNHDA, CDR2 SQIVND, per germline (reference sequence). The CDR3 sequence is CASSPGGFMEKLFF. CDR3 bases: TGTGCCAGTAGTCCAGGTGGATTTATGGAAAAACTGTTTTTT.

The CDR3 bases are TGCGCCAGCAGCTTGGTAACTCTCCGGCGCCAGGGAAAGGGAGGCTACACCTTC. Translating it yields CASSLVTLRRQGKGGYTF. The chain has TRBV5-1 and TRBJ1-2; tentatively, D is TRBD1 (5 bases). CDR3 size: 18 residues. Germline V gives CDR1 SGHRS, CDR2 YFSETQ. V was shortened by 0 bases and J by 8 bases, with 26 bases between the two germline ends.

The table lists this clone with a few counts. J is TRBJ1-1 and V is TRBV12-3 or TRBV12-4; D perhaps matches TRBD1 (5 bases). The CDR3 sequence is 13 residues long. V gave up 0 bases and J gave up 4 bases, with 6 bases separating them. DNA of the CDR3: TGTGCCAGCAGTTTAGCAGGGGTCACTGAAGCTTTCTTT. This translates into CASSLAGVTEAFF.

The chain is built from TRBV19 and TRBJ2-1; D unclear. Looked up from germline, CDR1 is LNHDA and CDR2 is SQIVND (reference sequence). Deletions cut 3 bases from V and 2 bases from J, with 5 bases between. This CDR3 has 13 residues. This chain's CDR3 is CASSIGPYNEQFF. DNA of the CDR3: TGTGCCAGTAGTATTGGTCCCTACAATGAGCAGTTCTTC. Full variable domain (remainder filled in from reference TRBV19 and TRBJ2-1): DGGITQSPKYLFRKEGQNVTLSCEQNLNHDAMYWYRQDPGQGLRLIYYSQIVNDFQKGDIAEGYSVSREKKESFPLTVTSAQKNPTAFYLCASSIGPYNEQFFGPGTRLTVL.

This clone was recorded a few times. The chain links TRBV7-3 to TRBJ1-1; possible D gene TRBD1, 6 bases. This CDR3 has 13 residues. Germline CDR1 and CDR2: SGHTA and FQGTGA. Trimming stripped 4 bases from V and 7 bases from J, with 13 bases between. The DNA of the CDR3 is TGTGCCAGCAGCTCGGACAGAGCAGTTGAAGCTTTCTTT. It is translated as CASSSDRAVEAFF.

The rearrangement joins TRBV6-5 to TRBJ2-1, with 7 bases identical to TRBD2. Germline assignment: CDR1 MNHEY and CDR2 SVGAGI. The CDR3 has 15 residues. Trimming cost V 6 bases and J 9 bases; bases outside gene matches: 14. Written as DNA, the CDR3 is TGTGCCAGCAGCTCCTTACTGGGTCGGGGGGTTGAGCAGTTCTTC. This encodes CASSSLLGRGVEQFF.